The TCR beta chain described here comes from a study of blood T cell repertoires in COVID-19. Study-wide context: T cells, B-cell-depleted T cells, or PBMCs provided the cDNA or gDNA that served as material.

Per the authors' pipeline: By means of reference gene primer amplification, nucleated cell counts were estimated. Clones were sequenced by immunoSEQ multiplex PCR, and TCRdb holds only the in-frame ones, with some missing. D and trimming were read from the DNA, whereas the V and J calls and clone size are those reported in that table. The data contain about 55,000 clones, about 90% of them singletons. CDR3 length: 14 residues. Germline CDR1 reads SNHLY; CDR2 reads FYNNEI. V shed 6 bases and J shed 4 bases, with 15 bases lying between them. The rearrangement uses TRBV2 and TRBJ1-2, with D possibly TRBD1 on 6 matching bases. The sequence was obtained from a man between 50 and 59 years old with active COVID-19. Sequenced input: peripheral blood. The CDR3: CASSARTDGYGYTF. In DNA, the CDR3 is TGTGCCAGCAGCGCCAGGACAGACGGCTATGGCTACACCTTC.